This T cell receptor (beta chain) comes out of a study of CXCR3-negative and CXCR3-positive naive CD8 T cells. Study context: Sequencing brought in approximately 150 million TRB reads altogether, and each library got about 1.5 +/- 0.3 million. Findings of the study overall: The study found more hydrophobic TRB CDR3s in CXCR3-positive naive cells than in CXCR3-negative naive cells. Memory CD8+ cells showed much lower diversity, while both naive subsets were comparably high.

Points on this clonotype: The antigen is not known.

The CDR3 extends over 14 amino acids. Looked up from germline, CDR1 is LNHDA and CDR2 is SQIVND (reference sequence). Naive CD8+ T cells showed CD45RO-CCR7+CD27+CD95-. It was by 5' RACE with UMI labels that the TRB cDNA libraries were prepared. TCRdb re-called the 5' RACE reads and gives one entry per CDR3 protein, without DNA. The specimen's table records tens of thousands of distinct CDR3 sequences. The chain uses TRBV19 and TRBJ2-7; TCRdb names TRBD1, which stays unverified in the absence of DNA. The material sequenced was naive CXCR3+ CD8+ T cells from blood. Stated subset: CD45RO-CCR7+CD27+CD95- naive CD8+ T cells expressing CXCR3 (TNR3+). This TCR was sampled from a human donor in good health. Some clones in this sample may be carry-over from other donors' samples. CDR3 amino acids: CASSTGQGGYEQYF.